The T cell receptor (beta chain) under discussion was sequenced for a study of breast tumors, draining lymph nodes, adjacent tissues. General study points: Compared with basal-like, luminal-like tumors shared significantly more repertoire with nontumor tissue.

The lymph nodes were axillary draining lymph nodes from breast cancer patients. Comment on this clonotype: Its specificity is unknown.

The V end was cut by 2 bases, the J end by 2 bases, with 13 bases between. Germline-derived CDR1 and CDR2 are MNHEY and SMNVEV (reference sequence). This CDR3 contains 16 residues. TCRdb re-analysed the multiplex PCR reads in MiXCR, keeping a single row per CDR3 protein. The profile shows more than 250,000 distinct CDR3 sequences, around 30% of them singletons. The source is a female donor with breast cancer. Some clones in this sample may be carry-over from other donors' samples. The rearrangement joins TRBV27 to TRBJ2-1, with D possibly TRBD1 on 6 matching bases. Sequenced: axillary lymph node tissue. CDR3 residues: CASSLIGTGTYNEQFF. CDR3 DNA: TGTGCCAGCAGTTTAATAGGAACAGGGACCTACAATGAGCAGTTCTTC.